Below are 30 T cell receptor beta chains sequenced from a single sample in a study of vaccination and CD4 T cells after COVID-19. The assay that was used to sequence DNA from cultured CD4+ T cells was the Oncomine TCR Beta short-read assay. TCRdb independently ran MiXCR on the PCR reads; one entry per CDR3 protein. Altogether 4,000 to 5,000 distinct CDR3 sequences are present, roughly a third being singletons, with the ten largest covering less than 30%. Sample treatment: 10-day PBMC culture with coronavirus spike peptide pools or control peptides (ViraFEST assay). Gathering of the CD4+ T cells, from the unexposed donor, took place before the COVID-19 pandemic (2011-2018). These receptors' targets are unknown. Sequencing used CD4+ T cells from blood, cultured in vitro. Receptors originate from a human donor in good health.

This clonotype was counted between two and nine times. The chain combines TRBV7-9 with TRBJ2-3; D might be TRBD2 (5 bases). The germline V and J ends were trimmed by 1 base and 2 bases, with 10 bases remaining between them. Germline CDR1 reads SEHNR; CDR2 reads FQNEAQ (reference sequence). CDR3 length: 15 amino acids. CDR3 protein: CASSLEGGFTDTQYF. CDR3 coding DNA: TGTGCCAGCAGCTTAGAAGGCGGGTTCACAGATACGCAGTATTTT.

This chain links TRBV7-9 with TRBJ1-2, with D possibly TRBD1 on 5 matching bases. The germline V gene encodes CDR1 SEHNR and CDR2 FQNEAQ (reference sequence). This CDR3 contains 15 residues. V lost 6 bases, J lost 4 bases, and 18 bases lay in between. The CDR3 DNA sequence: TGTGCCAGCAGTCCGGGGGATCAGTACAGCTATGGCTACACCTTC. As protein: CASSPGDQYSYGYTF.

J is TRBJ1-2 and V is TRBV10-3; D remains unclear. The V end lost 0 bases, the J end lost 7 bases, and 6 bases lay between the germline ends. CDR1 and CDR2 from the germline V gene are ENHRY and SYGVKD. This CDR3 comprises 12 residues. Written as DNA, the CDR3 is TGTGCCATCAGTGAGTCTTTCGGTGGCTACACCTTC. Its protein product is CAISESFGGYTF.

In regard to this clonotype: The junction shows a germline mismatch at one end, possibly a read error. This chain connects TRBV5-6 to TRBJ1-3; D remains unclear. The CDR3 loop spans 12 amino acids. The germline CDR1 and CDR2 sequences are SGHDT and YYEEEE. CDR3: CASRGIGNTICF. Written as DNA, the CDR3 is TGTGCCAGCAGAGGGATAGGAAACACCATATGTTTT.

In this sample, this clonotype is medium-sized. The chain has TRBV20-1 and TRBJ1-6, with 10 positions matching TRBD1. Trimming removed 2 bases from V and 9 bases from J; junction bases left unmatched: 4. There are 14 residues in the CDR3. Germline CDR1 and CDR2: DFQATT and SNEGSKA (reference sequence). The CDR3 is CSARPGQGSSPLHF. The DNA of the CDR3 is TGCAGTGCTAGACCGGGACAGGGGTCTTCACCCCTCCACTTT.

The chain links TRBV20-1 to TRBJ2-1; D perhaps matches TRBD2 (6 bases). The CDR3 has 15 residues. V shed 3 bases and J shed 4 bases, with 16 bases lying between them. Per the germline V gene, CDR1 is DFQATT and CDR2 is SNEGSKA (reference sequence). CDR3 sequence reads: CSASDSSSAYNEQFF. DNA for the CDR3: TGCAGTGCTAGTGACAGTTCTAGCGCATACAATGAGCAGTTCTTC.

The chain combines TRBV19 with TRBJ2-5; D not resolved. Germline CDR1 and CDR2: LNHDA and SQIVND (reference sequence). This CDR3 has 13 amino acids. V dropped 5 bases and J dropped 0 bases, with 7 bases sitting between them. The CDR3 here is CASSLQHQETQYF. Here the CDR3 DNA reads TGTGCCAGTAGTTTACAGCACCAAGAGACCCAGTACTTC.

This clonotype was detected only a few times. V is TRBV27 and J is TRBJ1-1; D is perhaps TRBD1 (5 bases). With 4 bases removed from V and 4 bases from J, the gap between germline ends came to 13 bases. The CDR3 extends over 14 amino acids. CDR1 MNHEY and CDR2 SMNVEV come from the germline V gene (reference sequence). The CDR3 here is CASSWGPSSTEAFF. CDR3 coding DNA: TGTGCCAGCAGTTGGGGACCCTCCAGCACTGAAGCTTTCTTT.

The V and J genes are TRBV6-1 and TRBJ1-1, with 9 bases fitting TRBD1. CDR1 MNHNS and CDR2 SASEGT come from the germline V gene. This CDR3 has 14 residues. Trimming took 6 bases from V and 7 from J; bases not matched to a gene: 9. The CDR3 DNA follows: TGTGCCAGCAGAAATGGACAGGGGAAGGGTGAAGCTTTCTTT. As protein: CASRNGQGKGEAFF.

The sample holds a few counts of this clonotype. The rearrangement uses TRBV6-1 and TRBJ2-7, with 7 bases that match TRBD1. Trimming at V came to 7 bases and at J to 3 bases, leaving 6 bases not matched to a gene. In germline, CDR1 is MNHNS, CDR2 SASEGT. The CDR3 contains 13 residues. The CDR3 nucleotides are TGTGCCAGCACTCGGGACAGTCTCTACGAGCAGTACTTC. Translating it yields CASTRDSLYEQYF.

This clonotype was found a few times. This chain uses TRBV24-1 with TRBJ2-2; 9 bases are a match to TRBD1. This CDR3 comprises 14 residues. Germline-derived CDR1 and CDR2 are KGHDR and SFDVKD. Unmatched junction bases numbered 0, after V lost 5 bases and J lost 3 bases. The CDR3 here is CATSGTGDTGELFF. The CDR3 DNA is TGTGCCACCAGTGGGACAGGGGACACCGGGGAGCTGTTTTTT.

V is TRBV7-9 and J is TRBJ2-2; weak D call: TRBD2 (5 bases). CDR1 and CDR2 (germline): SEHNR, FQNEAQ (reference sequence). The CDR3 is 12 amino acids. V lost 4 bases and J 8 bases, leaving 8 bases between the germline ends. The CDR3 DNA reads TGTGCCAGCAGCTATAGCGAGGGGGAGCTGTTTTTT. This codes for CASSYSEGELFF.

This clonotype was observed a few times. The rearrangement joins TRBV29-1 to TRBJ1-2, with 9 bases that match TRBD1. The junction had 15 bases not matched to a gene; V was cut back by 6 bases and J by 7 bases. CDR3 size: 15 residues. CDR1 and CDR2 from the germline V gene are SQVTM and ANQGSEA. Here the CDR3 reads CSVAWTGDPGGGYTF. CDR3 nucleotides: TGCAGCGTGGCTTGGACAGGGGACCCAGGGGGTGGCTACACCTTC.

This clonotype was detected only a few times. The gene calls are TRBV4-2 and TRBJ1-1; D is ambiguous. Trimming took 5 bases from V and 0 from J, leaving 10 bases between them. This CDR3 has 14 residues. Germline V lookup: CDR1 LGHNA, CDR2 YNFKEQ. This chain's CDR3 is CASSSLGMNTEAFF. The DNA of the CDR3 is TGTGCCAGCAGCTCCCTGGGGATGAACACTGAAGCTTTCTTT.

This clonotype was seen a handful of times. V is TRBV20-1 and J is TRBJ2-7, with TRBD2 matching 8 bases. From germline, CDR1 is DFQATT and CDR2 SNEGSKA (reference sequence). The CDR3 has 14 residues. The J segment lost 0 bases and the V segment lost 5 bases, leaving 6 bases of the junction unmatched. This chain's CDR3 is CSAPASGGSYEQYF. CDR3 DNA: TGCAGTGCTCCCGCGAGCGGGGGCTCCTACGAGCAGTACTTC.

In its sample, this clonotype was seen once. The chain combines TRBV6-5 with TRBJ1-6; D remains unclear. V gave up 6 bases and J gave up 5 bases, with 14 bases separating them. The CDR3 is 15 residues long. The germline V gene encodes CDR1 MNHEY and CDR2 SVGAGI. CDR3 DNA: TGTGCCAGCAGATACGATCTAGGAGATAATTCACCCCTCCACTTT. It codes for CASRYDLGDNSPLHF.

The gene calls are TRBV7-9 and TRBJ1-1; 7 positions agree with TRBD1. There are 12 residues in the CDR3. Germline-derived CDR1 and CDR2 are SEHNR and FQNEAQ (reference sequence). CDR3 region: CAGTVQNTEAFF. In nucleotides, the CDR3 is TGTGCAGGGACAGTTCAAAACACTGAAGCTTTCTTT.

This rearrangement joins TRBV2 to TRBJ2-7; 8 bases agree with TRBD2. The CDR3 totals 15 residues. Germline lookup yields CDR1 SNHLY and CDR2 FYNNEI. Trimming at V came to 1 base and at J to 8 bases, leaving 10 bases not matched to a gene. CDR3 sequence (DNA): TGTGCCAGCAGTGAAGGTGAGCGGGGGCACCTTCAGCAGTACTTC. It codes for CASSEGERGHLQQYF. The full variable domain, its missing parts supplied by reference TRBV2 and TRBJ2-7, is EPEVTQTPSHQVTQMGQEVILRCVPISNHLYFYWYRQILGQKVEFLVSFYNNEISEKSEIFDDQFSVERPDGSNFTLKIRSTKLEDSAMYFCASSEGERGHLQQYFGPGTRLTVT.

About this clonotype: The CDR3 does not end in the conserved phenylalanine or tryptophan, so this is likely a read error. V gene TRBV10-3 combines with J gene TRBJ1-2; D is unresolved. Trimming shortened V by 5 bases and J by 4 bases, and 8 bases separated the two germline ends. CDR1 ENHRY and CDR2 SYGVKD come from the germline V gene. This CDR3 region has 12 residues. CDR3 sequence reads: CAISSDGYGYTY. The CDR3 region has the DNA TGTGCCATCAGTTCTGACGGCTATGGCTACACCTAC.

This clonotype was observed a handful of times. J is TRBJ1-1 and V is TRBV10-3; perhaps TRBD1 as D (5 bases). The CDR3 has 13 residues. V lost 8 bases and J lost 2, with 12 bases in between. Germline CDR1 ENHRY, CDR2 SYGVKD. Here the CDR3 DNA reads TGTGCCATCGAAGACGGGGGAAACACTGAAGCTTTCTTT. Translated: CAIEDGGNTEAFF.

In its sample, this clonotype was seen a few times. The rearrangement joins TRBV9 to TRBJ1-2, with D possibly being TRBD1 (5 bases). CDR1 and CDR2 from the germline V gene are SGDLS and YYNGEE. The CDR3 length is 19 residues. Trimming removed 4 bases from V and 4 bases from J, with 29 bases in between. CDR3: CASSPLEGSGMGAGYGYTF. The CDR3 bases are TGTGCCAGCAGCCCCTTAGAAGGGTCAGGGATGGGAGCTGGCTATGGCTACACCTTC.

The J gene is TRBJ1-2, the V gene TRBV2; D is unresolved. The CDR3 runs 12 residues. V lost 5 bases and J 7 bases, leaving 11 bases between the germline ends. Germline V gene sequence: CDR1 SNHLY, CDR2 FYNNEI. CDR3 sequence: CASSPRVAGYTF. The CDR3 DNA reads TGTGCCAGCAGTCCTCGGGTCGCTGGCTACACCTTC.

In this sample, this clonotype turned up a few times. The chain is built from TRBV10-1 and TRBJ1-1; D gene uncertain. Trimming took 4 bases from V and 3 from J, leaving 9 bases between them. The CDR3 totals 13 residues. Germline V gene data show CDR1 as WNHNN and CDR2 as SYGVQD (reference sequence). The CDR3 is CASSVREDTEAFF. For the CDR3, the DNA is TGCGCCAGCAGTGTAAGGGAAGACACTGAAGCTTTCTTT.

The J gene is TRBJ1-2, the V gene TRBV5-4; tentatively, D is TRBD1 (5 bases). CDR3 length equals 16 residues. Germline values: CDR1 SGHNT, CDR2 YYREEE (reference sequence). The ends were cut back, 2 bases at V and 4 bases at J, with 18 bases in the middle. CDR3 residues: CASSFLGGEGSYGYTF. CDR3 in DNA: TGTGCCAGCAGCTTTTTGGGGGGGGAGGGGAGCTATGGCTACACCTTC.

The V gene is TRBV10-3, the J gene TRBJ2-4; 10 bases align to TRBD1. V was clipped by 8 bases and J by 5 bases; unmatched bases: 0. CDR1 ENHRY and CDR2 SYGVKD come from the germline V gene. CDR3 length equals 12 residues. This CDR3 is CAIGTGENIQYF. For the CDR3, the DNA is TGTGCCATCGGGACAGGGGAAAACATTCAGTACTTC.

The CDR3 DNA is TGTGCCAGCAGTCTAAGAGCGGACAGCACAGATACGCAGTATTTT. It yields the protein CASSLRADSTDTQYF. This sequence joins TRBV27 and TRBJ2-3, with a possible D match to TRBD2 (5 bases). CDR1 is MNHEY and CDR2 is SMNVEV in the germline V gene (reference sequence). The CDR3 sequence is 15 residues long. Deletions cut 5 bases from V and 0 bases from J, with 12 bases between.

The J gene is TRBJ2-2, the V gene TRBV10-3; D possibly matches TRBD1 or TRBD2 (5 bases each). The CDR3 is 15 residues long. CDR1 and CDR2 (germline): ENHRY, SYGVKD. Trimming removed 3 bases from V and 3 bases from J, with 11 bases in between. CDR3 region: CAISEGTRDTGELFF. The DNA for the CDR3 is TGTGCCATCAGTGAAGGGACGAGAGACACCGGGGAGCTGTTTTTT.

A few counts support this clonotype. This rearrangement joins TRBV6-1 to TRBJ2-1; D is perhaps TRBD2 (5 bases). The CDR3 runs to 13 residues. CDR1 and CDR2 from the germline V gene are MNHNS and SASEGT. Trimming left V 10 bases short and J 2 bases short, with 12 bases between. In DNA, the CDR3 is TGTGCCACAAATCGGGGTGCCTACAATGAGCAGTTCTTC. Amino acids: CATNRGAYNEQFF.

Within the sample, this clonotype is medium-sized. The chain couples TRBV6-2 or TRBV6-3 to TRBJ1-2; D not resolved. Trimming cost V 8 bases and J 2 bases, with 6 bases left between them. Germline V gives CDR1 MNHEY, CDR2 SVGEGT. The CDR3 loop spans 11 amino acids. CDR3 nucleotide sequence: TGTGCCAGCCAGCGGAACTATGGCTACACCTTC. This gives the protein CASQRNYGYTF.

As concerns this clonotype: The junction departs from the called germline gene at one end, perhaps through a read error. The V and J genes are TRBV29-1 and TRBJ1-1; D not resolved. This CDR3 region has 11 residues. CDR1 and CDR2 (germline): SQVTM, ANQGSEA. In nucleotides, the CDR3 is TGCAGCGTTGTAGGTAACACTGAGGCTTTCTTT. Translating it yields CSVVGNTEAFF.